This T cell receptor beta chain was recorded in a study of identical twins. Trimming took 4 bases from V and 3 from J; bases not matched to a gene: 4. This CDR3 contains 15 residues. Germline V lookup: CDR1 KGHSY, CDR2 FQNENV. This clonotype was counted at least ten times. Its antigen is unknown. TCRdb itself ran the 5' RACE reads through MiXCR, one entry per CDR3 protein. The sample yields under 300,000 distinct CDR3 sequences, roughly 13% seen once. Study-wide findings and caveats: Out-of-frame beta chain sequences displayed weaker excess sharing between twins. Recombination models fit unrelated individuals' TCR alpha sharing but underestimated twins'.

The rearrangement joins TRBV16 to TRBJ1-5; 9 bases are shared with TRBD1. Sequenced sample: memory (CD45RO+) T cells sorted from blood. The receptor was derived from a woman aged 18-29 years in good health. CDR3 region: CASSPRTGDNQPQHF. The CDR3 nucleotides read TGTGCCAGCAGCCCCAGGACAGGGGACAATCAGCCCCAGCATTTT.